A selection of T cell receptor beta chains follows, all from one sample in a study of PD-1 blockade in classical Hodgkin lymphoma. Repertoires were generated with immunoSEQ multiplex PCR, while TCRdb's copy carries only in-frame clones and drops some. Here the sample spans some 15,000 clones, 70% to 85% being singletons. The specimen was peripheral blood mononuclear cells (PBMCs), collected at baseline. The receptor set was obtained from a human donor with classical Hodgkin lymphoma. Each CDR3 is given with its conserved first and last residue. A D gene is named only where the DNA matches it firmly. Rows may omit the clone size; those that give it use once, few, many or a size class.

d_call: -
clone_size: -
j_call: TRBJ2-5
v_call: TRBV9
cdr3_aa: CASTRGGTQETQYF
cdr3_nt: TGTGCCAGCACTCGAGGGGGGACCCAAGAGACCCAGTACTTC

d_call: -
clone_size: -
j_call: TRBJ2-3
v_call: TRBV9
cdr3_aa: CASSVQLAPTDTQYF
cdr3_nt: TGTGCCAGCAGCGTACAACTAGCTCCCACAGATACGCAGTATTTT

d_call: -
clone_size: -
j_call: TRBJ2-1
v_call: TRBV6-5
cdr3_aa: CASSQQGGYNEQFF
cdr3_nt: TGTGCCAGCAGTCAACAAGGGGGGTACAATGAGCAGTTCTTC

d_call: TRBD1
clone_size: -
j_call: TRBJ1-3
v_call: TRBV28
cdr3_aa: CASIGQAGNTIYF
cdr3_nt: TGTGCCAGCATTGGACAGGCTGGAAACACCATATATTTT

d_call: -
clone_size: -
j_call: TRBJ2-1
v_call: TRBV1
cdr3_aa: CTLTGTSYNEQFF
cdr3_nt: TGCACCTTGACCGGGACATCATACAATGAGCAGTTCTTC

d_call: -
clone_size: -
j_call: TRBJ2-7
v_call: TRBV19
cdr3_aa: CASSSGSGYEQYF
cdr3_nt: TGTGCCAGTAGTTCCGGGTCTGGGTACGAGCAGTACTTC

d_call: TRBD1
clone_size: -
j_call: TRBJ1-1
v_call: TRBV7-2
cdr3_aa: CASSSKGGGRLEAFF
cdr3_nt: TGTGCCAGCAGCTCGAAAGGGGGCGGGCGCTTGGAAGCTTTCTTT

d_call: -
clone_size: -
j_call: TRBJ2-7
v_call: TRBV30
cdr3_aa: CAWRGQGFLQQYF
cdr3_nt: TGTGCCTGGAGAGGGCAGGGCTTTCTCCAACAGTACTTC

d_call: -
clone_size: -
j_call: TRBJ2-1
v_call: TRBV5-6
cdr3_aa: CASSFYSMVLQFF
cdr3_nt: TGTGCCAGCAGCTTTTACTCTATGGTGTTGCAGTTCTTC

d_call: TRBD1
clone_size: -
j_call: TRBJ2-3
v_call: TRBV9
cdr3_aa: CASSEGQPGTDTQYF
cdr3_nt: TGTGCCAGCAGCGAGGGACAGCCCGGCACAGATACGCAGTATTTT

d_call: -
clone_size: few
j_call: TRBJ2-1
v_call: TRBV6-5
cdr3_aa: CASSYSRGSYNEQFF
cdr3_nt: TGTGCCAGCAGTTACTCGAGGGGATCCTACAATGAGCAGTTCTTC

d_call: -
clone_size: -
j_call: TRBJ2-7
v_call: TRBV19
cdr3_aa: CASSRDGAPYEQYF
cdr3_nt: TGTGCCAGTAGTAGAGACGGGGCCCCCTACGAGCAGTACTTC

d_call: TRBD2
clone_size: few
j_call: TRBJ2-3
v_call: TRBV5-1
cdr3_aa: CASSLGTSGTDTQYF
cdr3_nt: TGCGCCAGCAGCTTGGGGACTAGCGGCACAGATACGCAGTATTTT

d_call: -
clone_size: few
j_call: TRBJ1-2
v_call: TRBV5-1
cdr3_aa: CASSLKKGPYGYTF
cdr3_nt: TGCGCCAGCAGCTTGAAAAAGGGTCCCTATGGCTACACCTTC

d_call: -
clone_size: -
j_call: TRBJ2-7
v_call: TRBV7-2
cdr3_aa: CASSFSGYEQYF
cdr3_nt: TGTGCCAGCAGCTTCTCAGGGTACGAGCAGTACTTC

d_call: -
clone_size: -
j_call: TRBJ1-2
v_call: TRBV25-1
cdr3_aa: CASSENPDVYGYTF
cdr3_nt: TGTGCCAGCAGTGAGAACCCGGACGTCTATGGCTACACCTTC

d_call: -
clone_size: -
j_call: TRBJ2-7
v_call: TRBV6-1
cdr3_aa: CASTLIPPYEQYF
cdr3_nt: TGTGCCAGCACCCTGATTCCCCCCTACGAGCAGTACTTC

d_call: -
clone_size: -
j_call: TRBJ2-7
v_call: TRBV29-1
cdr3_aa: CSPRHWSYEQYF
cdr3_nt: TGCAGCCCTCGACATTGGAGCTACGAGCAGTACTTC

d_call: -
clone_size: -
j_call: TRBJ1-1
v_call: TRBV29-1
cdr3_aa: CSVHRDNTEAFF
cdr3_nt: TGCAGCGTACACAGGGACAACACTGAAGCTTTCTTT

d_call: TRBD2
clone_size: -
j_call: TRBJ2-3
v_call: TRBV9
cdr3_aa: CASSDIQRGRGRDTQYF
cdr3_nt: TGTGCCAGCAGCGACATTCAGCGAGGGAGGGGCAGAGATACGCAGTATTTT

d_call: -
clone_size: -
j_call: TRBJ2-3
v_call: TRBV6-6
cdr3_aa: CASSSGGLDTQYF
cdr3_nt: TGTGCCAGCAGTTCTGGGGGCCTAGATACGCAGTATTTT

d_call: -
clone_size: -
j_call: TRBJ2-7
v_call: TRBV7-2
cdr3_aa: CASSLLQSAYEQYF
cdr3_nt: TGTGCCAGCAGCTTATTACAAAGTGCCTACGAGCAGTACTTC

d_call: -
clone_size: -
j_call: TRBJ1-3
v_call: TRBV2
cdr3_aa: CARKASGNTIYF
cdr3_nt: TGTGCCCGGAAAGCCTCTGGAAACACCATATATTTT

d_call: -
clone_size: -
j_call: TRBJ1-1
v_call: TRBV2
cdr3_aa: CASSRTTGEAFF
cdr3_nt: TGTGCCAGCAGTCGTACCACAGGGGAAGCTTTCTTT

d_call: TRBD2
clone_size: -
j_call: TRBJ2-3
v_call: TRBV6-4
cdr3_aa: CASSDAGTSGADTQYF
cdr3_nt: TGTGCCAGCAGTGATGCCGGGACTAGCGGGGCAGATACGCAGTATTTT

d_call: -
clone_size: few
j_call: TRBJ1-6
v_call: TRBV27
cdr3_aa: CATTRGFNSPLHF
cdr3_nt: TGTGCCACTACAAGGGGGTTTAATTCACCCCTCCACTTT

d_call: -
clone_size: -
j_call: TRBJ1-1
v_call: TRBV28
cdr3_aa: CASSSAGTLHGEAFF
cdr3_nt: TGTGCCAGCAGTTCCGCCGGGACCCTACACGGTGAAGCTTTCTTT

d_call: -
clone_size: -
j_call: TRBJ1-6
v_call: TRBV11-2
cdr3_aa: CASSLGGAGESPLHF
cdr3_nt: TGTGCCAGCAGCTTAGGGGGAGCAGGGGAGTCACCCCTCCACTTT

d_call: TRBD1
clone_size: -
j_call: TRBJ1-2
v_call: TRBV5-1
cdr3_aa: CASSYGTGGNGYTF
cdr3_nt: TGCGCCAGCAGCTACGGGACAGGGGGAAATGGCTACACCTTC

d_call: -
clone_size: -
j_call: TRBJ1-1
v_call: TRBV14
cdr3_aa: CASSQDWAAEAFF
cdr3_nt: TGTGCCAGCAGCCAAGATTGGGCGGCTGAAGCTTTCTTT

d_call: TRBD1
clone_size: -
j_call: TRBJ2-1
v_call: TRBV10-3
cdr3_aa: CAISESMDRDLRNEQFF
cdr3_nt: TGTGCCATCAGTGAGTCTATGGACAGGGACCTAAGGAATGAGCAGTTCTTC

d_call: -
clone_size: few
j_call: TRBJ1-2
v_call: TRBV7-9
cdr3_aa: CASSLVGRGYTF
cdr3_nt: TGTGCCAGCAGCTTAGTAGGGCGTGGCTACACCTTC